Below, 27 T cell receptor beta chains from the same sample are listed, as sequenced in a study of CXCR3-negative and CXCR3-positive naive CD8 T cells. Libraries of TRB cDNA were made by 5' RACE and carried UMIs. TCRdb derives one entry per CDR3 protein from the 5' RACE reads, leaving out DNA. The listing records about 8,000 distinct CDR3 sequences. What was sequenced was naive CXCR3- CD8+ T cells from blood. Subset given: CD45RO-CCR7+CD27+CD95- naive CD8+ T cells lacking CXCR3 (TNR3-). Every receptor here comes from a human donor in good health. Some clones in this sample may be carry-over from other donors' samples.

The gene calls are TRBV28 and TRBJ1-4. The CDR3 is 15 amino acids. Looked up from germline, CDR1 is MDHEN and CDR2 is SYDVKM. The CDR3 here is CASSLGRARDEKLFF.

V and J are TRBV14 and TRBJ2-7; TCRdb calls TRBD1, which cannot be checked without DNA. This CDR3 has 15 residues. CDR1 and CDR2 from the germline V gene are SGHDN and FVKESK. The CDR3 loop reads CASSPLIGGAYEQYF.

The gene calls are TRBV19 and TRBJ2-1; checking the TCRdb D call of TRBD2 is not possible without DNA. The germline CDR1 and CDR2 sequences are LNHDA and SQIVND (reference sequence). The CDR3 has 15 amino acids. The CDR3 sequence is CASSPTSGGYNEQFF.

The chain has TRBV27 and TRBJ2-7; TCRdb's D gene call, TRBD2, goes unchecked for lack of DNA. The CDR3 runs 15 residues. Germline CDR1 reads MNHEY; CDR2 reads SMNVEV (reference sequence). The CDR3: CASKELAGVIYEQYF.

Measured by frequency, this clonotype is medium-sized. The V and J genes are TRBV5-1 and TRBJ2-3; absent DNA, TCRdb's TRBD2 call cannot be checked. Germline V lookup: CDR1 SGHRS, CDR2 YFSETQ. This CDR3 is 16 amino acids long. The CDR3 region is CASSLAGRPTLDTQYF.

This clonotype is classed as medium-sized by frequency. The gene calls are TRBV4-3 and TRBJ1-2; absent DNA, TCRdb's TRBD1 call cannot be checked. Looked up from germline, CDR1 is LGHNA and CDR2 is YSLEER. The CDR3 extends over 16 amino acids. CDR3 sequence reads: CASSPKHGRGDYGYTF.

Its frequency marks this clonotype as medium-sized. CDR3 sequence reads: CSVERVGETQYF. This sequence joins TRBV29-1 and TRBJ2-5. The CDR3 contains 12 residues. CDR1 is SQVTM, CDR2 ANQGSEA, per germline.

This clonotype counts as medium-sized by frequency. The chain is built from TRBV6-1 and TRBJ1-1; the TCRdb call, TRBD1, lacks DNA for checking. The CDR3 loop spans 14 amino acids. Germline V gene lookup returns CDR1 MNHNS and CDR2 SASEGT. Here the CDR3 reads CASILQGAGTEAFF.

This clonotype registers medium-sized by frequency. The chain couples TRBV29-1 to TRBJ2-1; without DNA, the TCRdb call of TRBD2 cannot be checked. The CDR3 extends over 14 amino acids. CDR1 is SQVTM, CDR2 ANQGSEA, per germline. CDR3 loop: CSVGRDSEPNEQFF.

This chain uses TRBV15 with TRBJ2-1; TCRdb names TRBD2, which stays unverified in the absence of DNA. Looked up from germline, CDR1 is LNHNV and CDR2 is YYDKDF (reference sequence). CDR3 length equals 16 residues. The CDR3 protein is CATSRETGGIYNEQFF.

The chain has TRBV29-1 and TRBJ2-7; TCRdb's D call, TRBD2, is unchecked because there is no DNA. This CDR3 has 16 amino acids. Germline V lookup: CDR1 SQVTM, CDR2 ANQGSEA. This chain's CDR3 is CSVATHLQRDGYEQYF.

The chain carries TRBV29-1 and TRBJ2-6. The CDR3 runs 14 residues. Germline V lookup: CDR1 SQVTM, CDR2 ANQGSEA. The CDR3 sequence is CSVRGGSGANVLTF.

This clonotype is medium-sized by frequency. The chain carries TRBV10-3 and TRBJ2-7. Germline CDR1 and CDR2: ENHRY and SYGVKD. The CDR3 consists of 15 residues. CDR3 in amino acids: CAISESDIPSYEQYF.

CDR3 amino acids: CASSEMEGTLTDTQYF. This sequence joins TRBV6-1 and TRBJ2-3; with no DNA, the TCRdb D assignment of TRBD2 cannot be verified. Germline lookup yields CDR1 MNHNS and CDR2 SASEGT. The CDR3 runs to 16 residues.

This clonotype is labeled medium-sized based on frequency. V and J are TRBV29-1 and TRBJ2-3; TCRdb's assignment of TRBD2 cannot be checked, as there is no DNA. The V gene's germline CDR1 is SQVTM and CDR2 ANQGSEA. This CDR3 region has 14 residues. CDR3 region: CSVEASGRTDTQYF.

Its frequency marks this clonotype as medium-sized. V is TRBV15 and J is TRBJ2-1; without DNA, the TCRdb call of TRBD2 cannot be checked. Germline CDR1 and CDR2: LNHNV and YYDKDF (reference sequence). The CDR3 runs to 16 residues. The CDR3 here is CATSRETSGVSNEQFF.

The chain is built from TRBV29-1 and TRBJ2-7; TCRdb selects TRBD2, and the lack of DNA leaves this call unchecked. The CDR3 runs to 13 residues. The germline gives CDR1 SQVTM, CDR2 ANQGSEA. This CDR3 is CSALAGTSYEQYF.

J is TRBJ2-5 and V is TRBV29-1; the TCRdb call, TRBD1, lacks DNA for checking. This CDR3 is built from 14 residues. The germline V gene has CDR1 SQVTM and CDR2 ANQGSEA. The CDR3 spells CSVVLGTDQETQYF.

The rearrangement uses TRBV12-2 and TRBJ1-1; checking the TCRdb D call of TRBD1 is not possible without DNA. TRBV12-2 is flagged as a pseudogene. The length of the CDR3 is 16 residues. CDR3 sequence: CASRLAVGTENTEAFF.

Its frequency marks this clonotype as medium-sized. The chain has TRBV9 and TRBJ2-1; TCRdb calls TRBD2, which cannot be checked without DNA. Germline V lookup: CDR1 SGDLS, CDR2 YYNGEE. The CDR3 contains 13 residues. The CDR3 sequence is CASSPSPGLDMFF.

The CDR3 region is CASSYLAGTYEQYF. The V call is TRBV6-2 or TRBV6-3, the J call TRBJ2-7; TCRdb lists TRBD2, though no DNA is available to test this call. The CDR3 totals 14 residues. Germline loops: CDR1 MNHEY, CDR2 SVGEGT.

Its frequency marks this clonotype as medium-sized (0.01 to 0.1%). The chain combines TRBV12-3 or TRBV12-4 with TRBJ1-1; the TCRdb D gene call, TRBD1, has no DNA to confirm it. This CDR3 has 11 amino acids. CDR3 sequence: CASSPGGEAFF.

The J gene is TRBJ2-1, the V gene TRBV7-6; TCRdb's D call of TRBD1 is untestable without DNA. Germline V gene lookup returns CDR1 SGHVS and CDR2 FNYEAQ. There are 16 residues in the CDR3. The chain's CDR3 is CASSPEWTGIGNEQFF.

This clonotype registers medium-sized by frequency. V is TRBV24-1 and J is TRBJ2-1; with no DNA, the TCRdb D assignment of TRBD1 cannot be verified. Germline V CDR1 and CDR2: KGHDR, SFDVKD. The CDR3 is made up of 17 amino acids. This CDR3 reads CATSDLPTTTGGGEQFF.

This clonotype ranks as medium-sized (0.01 to 0.1%) in terms of frequency. V and J are TRBV29-1 and TRBJ1-2; TCRdb selects TRBD1, and the lack of DNA leaves this call unchecked. CDR1 is SQVTM and CDR2 is ANQGSEA in the germline V gene. This CDR3 is 11 amino acids long. CDR3 amino acids: CSVGQGDDYTF. The whole variable domain, filled in from reference TRBV29-1 and TRBJ1-2, reads SAVISQKPSRDICQRGTSLTIQCQVDSQVTMMFWYRQQPGQSLTLIATANQGSEATYESGFVIDKFPISRPNLTFSTLTVSNMSPEDSSIYLCSVGQGDDYTFGSGTRLTVV.

Judged by frequency, this clonotype is medium-sized (0.01 to 0.1%). V is TRBV20-1 and J is TRBJ2-1; no DNA is available, so the TRBD1 call from TCRdb remains unchecked. The CDR3 loop spans 15 amino acids. Germline-derived CDR1 and CDR2 are DFQATT and SNEGSKA (reference sequence). CDR3 loop: CSARDLTGAYNEQFF.

This clonotype registers medium-sized (0.01 to 0.1%) by frequency. This chain joins TRBV2 and TRBJ1-5. Looked up from germline, CDR1 is SNHLY and CDR2 is FYNNEI. This CDR3 is 15 amino acids long. CDR3 region: CASSEGGYSNQPQHF.